This passage covers 24 T cell receptor beta chains from one sample sequenced in a study of response to subunit inactivated influenza vaccine. TCRdb analysed the RT-PCR reads with MiXCR anew, one entry per CDR3 protein. The repertoire includes hundreds of thousands of distinct CDR3 sequences, less than 20% of them detected once, and under 13% sits in the top ten. Sequenced material: PBMCs from blood, taken about 5 days after vaccination. The origin of the receptors is a man aged 45-60 years who received an inactivated influenza vaccine.

This clonotype was observed once. V usage is TRBV2 and J usage is TRBJ1-1; D is perhaps TRBD1 (6 bases). V lost 7 bases to trimming and J lost 2 bases, with 11 bases between them. The CDR3 covers 13 residues. Germline loops: CDR1 SNHLY, CDR2 FYNNEI. As DNA, the CDR3 is TGTGCCAGCATGGACAGCGTAAACACTGAAGCTTTCTTT. Translation: CASMDSVNTEAFF.

In this sample, this clonotype turned up many times. The rearrangement uses TRBV20-1 and TRBJ2-5; 8 bases are a match to TRBD1. The CDR3 sequence is 14 residues long. Germline CDR1 DFQATT, CDR2 SNEGSKA (reference sequence). After removal of 4 bases from V and 5 bases from J, the junction contained 9 bases not matched to a gene. The CDR3 region has the DNA TGCAGTGCTAAACGACAGGGGAGTAGGGAGACCCAGTACTTC. It is translated as CSAKRQGSRETQYF.

This clonotype was seen more than once but under ten times. V and J are TRBV12-3 or TRBV12-4 and TRBJ1-3; D not certain. Deletions cut 5 bases from V and 0 bases from J, with 11 bases between. This CDR3 is 15 amino acids long. In DNA form, the CDR3 reads TGTGCCAGCAGTGAAGACGGAAGCTCTGGAAACACCATATATTTT. Residues: CASSEDGSSGNTIYF.

This sequence joins TRBV6-5 and TRBJ2-7, with 11 bases identical to TRBD1. Germline V lookup: CDR1 MNHEY, CDR2 SVGAGI. The J segment lost 6 bases and the V segment lost 4 bases, leaving 8 bases of the junction unmatched. This CDR3 is built from 15 residues. Written as DNA, the CDR3 is TGTGCCAGCAGTTTGCCCGGGACAGGGGGATTCGAGCAGTACTTC. It yields the protein CASSLPGTGGFEQYF.

This chain connects TRBV11-2 to TRBJ2-7; D unclear. The CDR3 is made up of 15 amino acids. The V and J ends lost 3 bases and 0 bases respectively, with 12 bases between them. Germline CDR1 reads SGHAT; CDR2 reads FQNNGV. The CDR3 reads CASSFSPQSSYEQYF. CDR3 sequence (DNA): TGTGCCAGCAGCTTCTCCCCCCAAAGCTCCTACGAGCAGTACTTC.

In this sample, this clonotype turned up a few times. V is TRBV20-1 and J is TRBJ1-5; a possible D gene is TRBD1 (6 bases). CDR3 length equals 15 residues. V gave up 1 base and J gave up 0 bases, with 10 bases separating them. Germline assignment: CDR1 DFQATT and CDR2 SNEGSKA (reference sequence). The CDR3 sequence: CSARATGNSNQPQHF. CDR3 DNA sequence: TGCAGTGCTAGAGCGACAGGAAATAGCAATCAGCCCCAGCATTTT.

This clonotype has at least ten counts. The CDR3 DNA reads as TGTGCCAGCAGTTTTCAGGGGGACACTGAAGCTTTCTTT. Amino acids: CASSFQGDTEAFF. The chain employs TRBV12-3 or TRBV12-4 and TRBJ1-1; 7 positions match TRBD1. The CDR3 totals 13 residues. Germline trimming cut 3 bases from V and 3 bases from J; bases unmatched to any gene: 1.

Turning to this clonotype: Germline is not matched at one junction end, which may reflect a read error. The rearrangement joins TRBV6-5 to TRBJ2-1, with 7 bases lining up with TRBD2. This CDR3 has 15 amino acids. From germline, CDR1 is MNHEY and CDR2 SVGAGI. CDR3 coding DNA: TGTGCCAGCAGTTACCTAGCGGAGGCCTACAATGAGCAGCTCTTC. Residues: CASSYLAEAYNEQLF.

This clonotype was detected a few times. The gene calls are TRBV21-1 and TRBJ2-2; no check of the table's D call, TRBD1, against the DNA was made. TRBV21-1 is a pseudogene. The CDR3 loop spans 18 amino acids. The CDR3 loop reads CASSNDFDRGPNTGELFF. The CDR3 DNA is TGTGCCAGCAGCAATGACTTCGACAGGGGGCCGAACACCGGGGAGCTGTTTTTT.

V and J are TRBV6-2 or TRBV6-3 and TRBJ2-1; possible D gene TRBD2, 6 bases. V was trimmed by 5 bases and J by 0 bases, leaving 17 bases between them. CDR1 MNHEY and CDR2 SVGEGT come from the germline V gene. The CDR3 is 17 amino acids. The CDR3, as DNA: TGTGCCAGCAGTCCCCCCTTCGGCGGGGCCTCCTACAATGAGCAGTTCTTC. Its translation: CASSPPFGGASYNEQFF.

There are a few counts of this clonotype. The chain employs TRBV9 and TRBJ2-5; 10 positions match TRBD2. CDR1 and CDR2 (germline): SGDLS, YYNGEE. V lost 3 bases, J lost 3 bases, and 8 bases stayed unmatched. The CDR3 runs to 16 residues. Here the CDR3 reads CASSEVAGGLKETQYF. The CDR3 DNA reads TGTGCCAGCAGCGAAGTAGCGGGGGGCCTCAAAGAGACCCAGTACTTC. Variable domain in full (rest from reference TRBV9 and TRBJ2-5): DSGVTQTPKHLITATGQRVTLRCSPRSGDLSVYWYQQSLDQGLQFLIQYYNGEERAKGNILERFSAQQFPDLHSELNLSSLELGDSALYFCASSEVAGGLKETQYFGPGTRLLVL.

This clonotype was seen a few times. The chain employs TRBV20-1 and TRBJ2-4, with D hard to call. CDR1 DFQATT and CDR2 SNEGSKA come from the germline V gene (reference sequence). The CDR3 runs to 13 residues. Trimming cost V 2 bases and J 0 bases, with 5 bases left between them. The CDR3 nucleotides are TGCAGTGCTAGACCGGGAGCCAAAAACATTCAGTACTTC. It yields the protein CSARPGAKNIQYF.

V gene TRBV7-2 combines with J gene TRBJ1-1; 8 bases fit TRBD1. The CDR3 is 14 amino acids. Germline values: CDR1 SGHTA, CDR2 FQGNSA. V shed 5 bases and J 1 base; nucleotides not matched to a gene: 3. In DNA form, the CDR3 reads TGTGCCAGCAGCCGACAGGGGACGAACACTGAAGCTTTCTTT. Amino acids: CASSRQGTNTEAFF.

The chain combines TRBV11-2 with TRBJ2-7; D call uncertain. The CDR3 contains 14 residues. V lost 5 bases and J 3 bases, leaving 14 bases between the germline ends. Per germline, CDR1 SGHAT and CDR2 FQNNGV. Written as DNA, the CDR3 is TGTGCCAGCAGCCCAATCGTCACGGTCTACGAGCAGTACTTC. It yields the protein CASSPIVTVYEQYF. Combining the CDR3 with reference TRBV11-2 and TRBJ2-7 gives the whole variable domain EAGVAQSPRYKIIEKRQSVAFWCNPISGHATLYWYQQILGQGPKLLIQFQNNGVVDDSQLPKDRFSAERLKGVDSTLKIQPAKLEDSAVYLCASSPIVTVYEQYFGPGTRLTVT.

This clonotype was seen repeatedly, ten times or more. The genes are TRBV20-1 and TRBJ2-5; TRBD1 or TRBD2 may be the D gene (6 bases each). This CDR3 comprises 12 residues. V shed 6 bases and J shed 4 bases, with 12 bases lying between them. The germline gives CDR1 DFQATT, CDR2 SNEGSKA (reference sequence). DNA for the CDR3: TGCAGTGCGGTCTCGGGGGCAGAGACCCAGTACTTC. Its translation is CSAVSGAETQYF.

The chain has TRBV4-3 and TRBJ2-3; D perhaps matches TRBD1 (6 bases). Germline-derived CDR1 and CDR2 are LGHNA and YSLEER. V was pared by 2 bases and J by 6 bases, with 9 bases between. CDR3 length: 13 residues. The CDR3 region is CASSQQQGDTQYF. The DNA of the CDR3 is TGCGCCAGCAGCCAACAACAGGGCGATACGCAGTATTTT.

This clonotype was observed a few times. The CDR3 region has the DNA TGTGCCAGCAGTGAGAGACAGGGATTGGGAACTGAAGCTTTCTTT. It is translated as CASSERQGLGTEAFF. V usage is TRBV25-1 and J usage is TRBJ1-1, with TRBD1 identical over 7 bases. Unmatched junction bases numbered 9, after V lost 3 bases and J lost 5 bases. Per germline, CDR1 MGHDK and CDR2 SYGVNS. CDR3 length: 15 residues.

This rearrangement joins TRBV20-1 to TRBJ2-7; maybe TRBD1 (6 bases). The CDR3 consists of 12 residues. Between the trimmed V and J ends, which lost 6 bases and 5 bases, there was a span of 14 bases. The germline V gene has CDR1 DFQATT and CDR2 SNEGSKA (reference sequence). CDR3 amino acids: CSAPRGIHEQYF. The CDR3 DNA follows: TGCAGTGCCCCGAGGGGGATCCACGAGCAGTACTTC.

The chain couples TRBV24-1 to TRBJ2-3, with unresolved D. Per the germline V gene, CDR1 is KGHDR and CDR2 is SFDVKD. The CDR3 sequence is 14 residues long. Trimming took 2 bases from V and 4 from J, leaving 9 bases between them. In DNA, the CDR3 is TGTGCCACCAGTGATTATCGTGGCCCAGATACGCAGTATTTT. Translated: CATSDYRGPDTQYF.

The chain carries TRBV7-9 and TRBJ2-5, with 12 bases aligning to TRBD2. Unmatched junction bases numbered 12, after V lost 5 bases and J lost 5 bases. Germline CDR1 SEHNR, CDR2 FQNEAQ (reference sequence). This CDR3 has 17 residues. CDR3 bases: TGTGCCAGCAGCGTCGGACTAGCGGGGACTAAGAGGGAGACCCAGTACTTC. Protein sequence: CASSVGLAGTKRETQYF. Using reference TRBV7-9 and TRBJ2-5 for the parts outside the CDR3, the full variable domain is DTGVSQNPRHKITKRGQNVTFRCDPISEHNRLYWYRQTLGQGPEFLTYFQNEAQLEKSRLLSDRFSAERPKGSFSTLEIQRTEQGDSAMYLCASSVGLAGTKRETQYFGPGTRLLVL.

This chain connects TRBV2 to TRBJ1-5, with unresolved D. The CDR3 length is 15 residues. The V end was cut by 3 bases, the J end by 2 bases, with 11 bases between. In germline, CDR1 is SNHLY, CDR2 FYNNEI. CDR3 DNA sequence: TGTGCCAGCAGTGAGAGGTGGGGAGGCAATCAGCCCCAGCATTTT. As protein: CASSERWGGNQPQHF.

In the case of this clonotype: A single base separates this from a much larger clone, so it may be a read error. CDR3 amino acids: CASSEVSNQPQHF. The CDR3 bases are TGTGCCAGCAGTGAGGTTAGCAATCAGCCCCAGCATTTT. The V gene is TRBV2, the J gene TRBJ1-5; D not resolved. Germline V CDR1 and CDR2: SNHLY, FYNNEI. V lost 3 bases to trimming and J lost 0 bases, with 3 bases between them. The CDR3 loop spans 13 amino acids.

In this sample, this clonotype turned up many times. The genes are TRBV20-1 and TRBJ2-7; TRBD1 might be the D (6 bases). The CDR3 spans 14 residues. The germline gives CDR1 DFQATT, CDR2 SNEGSKA (reference sequence). Between the trimmed V and J ends, which lost 3 bases and 2 bases, there was a span of 14 bases. CDR3 in amino acids: CSASSGVPTYEQYF. DNA of the CDR3: TGCAGTGCTAGCTCAGGGGTCCCTACCTACGAGCAGTACTTC.

This clonotype came up a few times. The chain has TRBV4-3 and TRBJ1-6; 11 bases are a match to TRBD1. V gave up 6 bases and J gave up 10 bases; unmatched junction bases: 11. In germline, CDR1 is LGHNA, CDR2 YSLEER. There are 16 residues in the CDR3. The chain's CDR3 is CASSQISGTGGSPLHF. The CDR3 DNA sequence: TGCGCCAGCAGTCAGATATCCGGGACAGGGGGATCACCCCTCCACTTT.